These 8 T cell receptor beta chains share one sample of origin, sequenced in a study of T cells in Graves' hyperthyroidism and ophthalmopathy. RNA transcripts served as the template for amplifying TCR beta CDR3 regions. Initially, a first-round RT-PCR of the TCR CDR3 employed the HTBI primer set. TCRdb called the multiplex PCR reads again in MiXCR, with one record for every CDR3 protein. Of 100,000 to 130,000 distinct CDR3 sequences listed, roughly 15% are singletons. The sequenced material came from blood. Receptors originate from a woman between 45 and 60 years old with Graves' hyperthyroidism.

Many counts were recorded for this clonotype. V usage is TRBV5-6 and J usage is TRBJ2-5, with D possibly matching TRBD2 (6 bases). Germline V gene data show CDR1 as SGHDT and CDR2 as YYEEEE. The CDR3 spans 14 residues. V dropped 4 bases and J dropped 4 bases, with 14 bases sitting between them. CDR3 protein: CASSLILGGETQYF. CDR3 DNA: TGTGCCAGCAGCCTGATTCTGGGGGGAGAGACCCAGTACTTC.

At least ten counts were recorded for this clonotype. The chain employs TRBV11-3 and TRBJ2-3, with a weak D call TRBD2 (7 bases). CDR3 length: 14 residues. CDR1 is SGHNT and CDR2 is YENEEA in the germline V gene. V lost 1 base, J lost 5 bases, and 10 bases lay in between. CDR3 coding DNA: TGTGCCAGCAGCTTAGGGCGGGGGCAAGATACGCAGTATTTT. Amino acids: CASSLGRGQDTQYF.

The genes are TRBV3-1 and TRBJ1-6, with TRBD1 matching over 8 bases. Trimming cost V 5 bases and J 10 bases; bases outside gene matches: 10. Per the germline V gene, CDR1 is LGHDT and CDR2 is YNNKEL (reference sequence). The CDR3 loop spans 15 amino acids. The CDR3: CASSWTGSSGSPLHF. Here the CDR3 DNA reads TGTGCCAGCAGCTGGACAGGGTCTTCGGGCTCACCCCTCCACTTT.

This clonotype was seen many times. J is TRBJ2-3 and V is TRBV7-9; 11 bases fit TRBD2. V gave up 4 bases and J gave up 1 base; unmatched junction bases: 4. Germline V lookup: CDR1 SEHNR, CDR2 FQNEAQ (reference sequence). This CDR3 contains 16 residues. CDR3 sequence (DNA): TGTGCCAGCAGCTCCTGGACTAGCGGGCGCACAGATACGCAGTATTTT. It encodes CASSSWTSGRTDTQYF.

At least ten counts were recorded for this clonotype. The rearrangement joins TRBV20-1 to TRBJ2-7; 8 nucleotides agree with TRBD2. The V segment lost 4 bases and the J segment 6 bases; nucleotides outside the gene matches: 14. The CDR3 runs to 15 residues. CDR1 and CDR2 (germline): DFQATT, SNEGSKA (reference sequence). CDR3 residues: CSAKEPSGLGFEQYF. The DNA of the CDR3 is TGCAGTGCTAAAGAACCCTCGGGACTAGGGTTCGAGCAGTACTTC.

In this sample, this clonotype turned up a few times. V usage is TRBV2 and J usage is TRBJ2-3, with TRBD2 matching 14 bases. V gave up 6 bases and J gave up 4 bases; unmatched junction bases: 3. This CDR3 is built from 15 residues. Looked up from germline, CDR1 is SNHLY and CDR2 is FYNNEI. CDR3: CASRGTSGSSDTQYF. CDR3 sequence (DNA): TGTGCCAGCAGGGGGACTAGCGGGAGCTCAGATACGCAGTATTTT.

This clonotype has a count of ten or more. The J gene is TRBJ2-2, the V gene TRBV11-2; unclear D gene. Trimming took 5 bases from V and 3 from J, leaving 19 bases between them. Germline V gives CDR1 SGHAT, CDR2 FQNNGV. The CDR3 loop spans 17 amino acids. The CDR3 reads CASSPSLGSGYTGELFF. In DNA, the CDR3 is TGTGCCAGCAGCCCATCCCTCGGCTCGGGTTACACCGGGGAGCTGTTTTTT. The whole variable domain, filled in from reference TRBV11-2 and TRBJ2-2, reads EAGVAQSPRYKIIEKRQSVAFWCNPISGHATLYWYQQILGQGPKLLIQFQNNGVVDDSQLPKDRFSAERLKGVDSTLKIQPAKLEDSAVYLCASSPSLGSGYTGELFFGEGSRLTVL.

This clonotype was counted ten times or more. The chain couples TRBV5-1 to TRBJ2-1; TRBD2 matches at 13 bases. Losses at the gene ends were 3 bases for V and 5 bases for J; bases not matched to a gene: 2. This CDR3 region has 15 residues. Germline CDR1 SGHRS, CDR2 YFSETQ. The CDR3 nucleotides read TGCGCCAGCAGCTCACTAGCGGGAGGGAACAATGAGCAGTTCTTC. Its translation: CASSSLAGGNNEQFF.